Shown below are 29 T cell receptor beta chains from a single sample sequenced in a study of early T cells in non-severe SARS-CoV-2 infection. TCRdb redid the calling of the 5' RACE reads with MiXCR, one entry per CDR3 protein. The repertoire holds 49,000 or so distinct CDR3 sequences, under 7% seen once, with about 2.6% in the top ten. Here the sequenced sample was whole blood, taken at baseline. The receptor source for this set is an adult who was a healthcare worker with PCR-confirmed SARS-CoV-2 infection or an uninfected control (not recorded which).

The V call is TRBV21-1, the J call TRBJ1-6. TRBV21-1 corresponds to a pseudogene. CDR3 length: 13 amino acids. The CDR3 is CASSNTVQAPLHF. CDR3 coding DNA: TGTGCCAGCAGCAATACAGTCCAGGCGCCCCTCCACTTT.

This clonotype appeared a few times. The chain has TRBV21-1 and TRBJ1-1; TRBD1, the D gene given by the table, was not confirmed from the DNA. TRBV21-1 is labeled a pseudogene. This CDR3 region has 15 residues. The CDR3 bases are TGTGCCAGCAGCAAAGCGCTGAAAGGGACCACTGAAGCTTTCTTT. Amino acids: CASSKALKGTTEAFF.

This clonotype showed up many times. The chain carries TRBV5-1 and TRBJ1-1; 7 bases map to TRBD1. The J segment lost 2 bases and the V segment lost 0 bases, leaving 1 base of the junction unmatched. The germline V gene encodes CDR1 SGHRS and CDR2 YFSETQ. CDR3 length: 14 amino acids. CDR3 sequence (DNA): TGCGCCAGCAGCTTGGACAGGGGCAACACTGAAGCTTTCTTT. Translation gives CASSLDRGNTEAFF. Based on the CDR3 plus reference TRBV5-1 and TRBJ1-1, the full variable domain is KAGVTQTPRYLIKTRGQQVTLSCSPISGHRSVSWYQQTPGQGLQFLFEYFSETQRNKGNFPGRFSGRQFSNSRSEMNVSTLELGDSALYLCASSLDRGNTEAFFGQGTRLTVV.

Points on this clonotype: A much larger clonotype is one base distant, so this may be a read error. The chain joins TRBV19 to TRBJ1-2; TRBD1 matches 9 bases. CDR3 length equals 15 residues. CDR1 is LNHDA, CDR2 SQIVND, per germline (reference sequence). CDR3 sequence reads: CTSSITGQGGYGYTF. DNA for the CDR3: TGTACCAGTAGTATCACGGGACAGGGAGGGTATGGCTACACCTTC.

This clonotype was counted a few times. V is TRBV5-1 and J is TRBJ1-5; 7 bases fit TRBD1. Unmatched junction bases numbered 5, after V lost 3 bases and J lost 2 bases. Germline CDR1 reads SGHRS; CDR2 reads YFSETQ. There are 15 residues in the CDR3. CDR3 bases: TGCGCCAGCAGCTCCGGACAGGTTGGCAATCAGCCCCAGCATTTT. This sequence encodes CASSSGQVGNQPQHF.

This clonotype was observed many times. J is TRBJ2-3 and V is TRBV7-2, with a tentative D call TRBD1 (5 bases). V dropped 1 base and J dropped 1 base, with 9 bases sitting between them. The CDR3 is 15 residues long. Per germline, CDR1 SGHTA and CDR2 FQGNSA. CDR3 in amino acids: CASSLVGVRTDTQYF. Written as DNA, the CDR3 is TGTGCCAGCAGCTTAGTAGGGGTGCGCACAGATACGCAGTATTTT.

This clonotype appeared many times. The CDR3 is CASSLGQHAFF. CDR3 nucleotides: TGCGCCAGCAGCTTGGGACAGCACGCTTTCTTT. V gene TRBV5-1 combines with J gene TRBJ1-1; possible D gene TRBD1, 5 bases. The CDR3 is 11 amino acids. V was trimmed by 0 bases and J by 11 bases, leaving 8 bases between them. Per germline, CDR1 SGHRS and CDR2 YFSETQ.

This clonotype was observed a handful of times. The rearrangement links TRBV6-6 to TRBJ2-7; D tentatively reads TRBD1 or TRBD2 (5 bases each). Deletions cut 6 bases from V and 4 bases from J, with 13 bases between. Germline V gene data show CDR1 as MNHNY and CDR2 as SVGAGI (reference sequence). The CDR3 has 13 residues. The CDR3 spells CASSNGAGYEQYF. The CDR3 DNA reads TGTGCCAGCAGCAACGGGGCAGGGTACGAGCAGTACTTC.

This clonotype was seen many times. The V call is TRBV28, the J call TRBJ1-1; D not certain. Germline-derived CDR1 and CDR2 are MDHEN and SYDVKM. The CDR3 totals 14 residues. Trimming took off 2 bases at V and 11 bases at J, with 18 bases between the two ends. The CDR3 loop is CASSLIADERAAFF. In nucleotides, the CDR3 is TGTGCCAGCAGTTTAATCGCGGATGAAAGAGCGGCTTTCTTT.

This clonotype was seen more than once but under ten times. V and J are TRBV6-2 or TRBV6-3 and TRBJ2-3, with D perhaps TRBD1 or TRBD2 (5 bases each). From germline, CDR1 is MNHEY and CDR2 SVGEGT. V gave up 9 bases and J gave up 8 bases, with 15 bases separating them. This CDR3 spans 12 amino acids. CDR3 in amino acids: CASSEEGFTQYF. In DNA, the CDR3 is TGTGCCAGTTCCGAAGAGGGGTTTACGCAGTATTTT.

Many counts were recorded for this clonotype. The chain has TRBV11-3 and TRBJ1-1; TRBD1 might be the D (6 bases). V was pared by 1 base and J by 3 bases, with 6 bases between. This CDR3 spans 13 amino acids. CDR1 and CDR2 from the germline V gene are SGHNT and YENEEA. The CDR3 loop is CASSLAGDTEAFF. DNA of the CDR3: TGTGCCAGCAGCTTAGCAGGGGACACTGAAGCTTTCTTT. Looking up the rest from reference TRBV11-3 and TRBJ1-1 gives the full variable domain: EAGVVQSPRYKIIEKKQPVAFWCNPISGHNTLYWYLQNLGQGPELLIRYENEEAVDDSQLPKDRFSAERLKGVDSTLKIQPAELGDSAVYLCASSLAGDTEAFFGQGTRLTVV.

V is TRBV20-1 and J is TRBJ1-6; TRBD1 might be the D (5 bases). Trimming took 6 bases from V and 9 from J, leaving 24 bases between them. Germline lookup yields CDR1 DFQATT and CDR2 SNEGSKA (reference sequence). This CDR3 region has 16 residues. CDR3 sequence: CSASEPGGASASPLHF. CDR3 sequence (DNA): TGCAGTGCCAGTGAACCGGGTGGGGCGAGCGCTTCACCCCTCCACTTT.

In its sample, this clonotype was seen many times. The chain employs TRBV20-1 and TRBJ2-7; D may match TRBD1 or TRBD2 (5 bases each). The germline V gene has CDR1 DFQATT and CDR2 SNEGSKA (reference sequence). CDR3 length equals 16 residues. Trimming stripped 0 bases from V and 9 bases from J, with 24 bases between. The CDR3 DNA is TGCAGTGCTAGAGATAGGGTGGCAGGGAGACTTCTACGGCAGTACTTC. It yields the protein CSARDRVAGRLLRQYF.

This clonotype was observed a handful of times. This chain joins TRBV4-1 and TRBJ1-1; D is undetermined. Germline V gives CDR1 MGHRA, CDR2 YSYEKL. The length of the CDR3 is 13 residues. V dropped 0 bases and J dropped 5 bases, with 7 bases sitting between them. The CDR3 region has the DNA TGCGCCAGCAGCCAAGATAGGTGGACTGAAGCTTTCTTT. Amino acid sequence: CASSQDRWTEAFF.

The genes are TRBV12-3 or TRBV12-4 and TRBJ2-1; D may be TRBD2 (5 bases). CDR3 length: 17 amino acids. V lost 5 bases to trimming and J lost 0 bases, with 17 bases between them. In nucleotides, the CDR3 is TGTGCCAGCAGTAGCGGAATAGCCCCGAGCTCCTACAATGAGCAGTTCTTC. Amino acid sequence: CASSSGIAPSSYNEQFF.

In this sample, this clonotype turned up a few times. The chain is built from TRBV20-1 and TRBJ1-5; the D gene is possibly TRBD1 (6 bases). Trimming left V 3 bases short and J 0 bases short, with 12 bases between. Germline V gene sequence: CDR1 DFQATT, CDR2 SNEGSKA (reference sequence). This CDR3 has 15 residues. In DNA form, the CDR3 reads TGCAGTGCTAGCAGGGGCCCTACTAGCAATCAGCCCCAGCATTTT. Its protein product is CSASRGPTSNQPQHF.

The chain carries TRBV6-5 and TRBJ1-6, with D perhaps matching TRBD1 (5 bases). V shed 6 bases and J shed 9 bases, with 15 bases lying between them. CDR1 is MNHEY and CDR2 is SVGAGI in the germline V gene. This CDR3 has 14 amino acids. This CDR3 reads CASRDRQSSSPLHF. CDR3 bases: TGTGCCAGCAGGGACCGACAGAGTTCTTCACCCCTCCACTTT.

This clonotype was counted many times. In nucleotides, the CDR3 is TGTGCCAGCAGCTTAGTGGCTACTAGCGGTTACAATGAGCAGTTCTTC. Amino acids: CASSLVATSGYNEQFF. The chain couples TRBV11-2 to TRBJ2-1; 8 positions agree with TRBD2. V shed 1 base, J shed 4 bases, and the junction held 6 bases outside the gene matches. CDR1 and CDR2 (germline): SGHAT, FQNNGV. This CDR3 spans 16 amino acids.

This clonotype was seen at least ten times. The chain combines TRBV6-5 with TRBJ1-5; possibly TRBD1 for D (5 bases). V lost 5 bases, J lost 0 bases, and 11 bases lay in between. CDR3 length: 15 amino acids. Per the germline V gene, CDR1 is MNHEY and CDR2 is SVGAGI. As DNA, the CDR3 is TGTGCCAGCAGTCCGTCCGACAGTAGCAATCAGCCCCAGCATTTT. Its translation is CASSPSDSSNQPQHF.

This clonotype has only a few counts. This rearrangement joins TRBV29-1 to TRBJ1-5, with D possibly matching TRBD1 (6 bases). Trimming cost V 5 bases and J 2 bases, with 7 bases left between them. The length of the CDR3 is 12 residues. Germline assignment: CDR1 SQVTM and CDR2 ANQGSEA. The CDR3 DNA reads TGCAGCGTTCGACAGGGCAATCAGCCCCAGCATTTT. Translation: CSVRQGNQPQHF.

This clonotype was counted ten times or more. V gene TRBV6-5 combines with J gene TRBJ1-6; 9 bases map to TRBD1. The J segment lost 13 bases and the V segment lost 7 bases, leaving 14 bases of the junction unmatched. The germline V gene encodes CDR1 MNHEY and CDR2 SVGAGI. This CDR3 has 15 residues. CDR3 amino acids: CASTPRGQGPSPLHF. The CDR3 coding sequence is TGTGCCAGCACCCCCCGGGGACAGGGCCCCTCGCCCCTCCACTTT.

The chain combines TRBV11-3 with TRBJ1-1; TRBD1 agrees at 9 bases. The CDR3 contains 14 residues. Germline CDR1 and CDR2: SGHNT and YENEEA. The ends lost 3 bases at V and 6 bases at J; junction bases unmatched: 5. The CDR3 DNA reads TGTGCCAGCAGCTTTGGGGACAGGGTAGCTGAAGCTTTCTTT. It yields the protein CASSFGDRVAEAFF. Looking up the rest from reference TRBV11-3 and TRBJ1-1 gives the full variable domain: EAGVVQSPRYKIIEKKQPVAFWCNPISGHNTLYWYLQNLGQGPELLIRYENEEAVDDSQLPKDRFSAERLKGVDSTLKIQPAELGDSAVYLCASSFGDRVAEAFFGQGTRLTVV.

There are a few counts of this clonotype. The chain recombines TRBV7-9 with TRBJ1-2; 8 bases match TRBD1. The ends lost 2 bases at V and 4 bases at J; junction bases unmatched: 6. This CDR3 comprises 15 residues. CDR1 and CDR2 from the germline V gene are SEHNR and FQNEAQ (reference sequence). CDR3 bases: TGTGCCAGCAGCTTACAACAGGGGGATGGCTATGGCTACACCTTC. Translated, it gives CASSLQQGDGYGYTF. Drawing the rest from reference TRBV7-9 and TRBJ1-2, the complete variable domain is DTGVSQNPRHKITKRGQNVTFRCDPISEHNRLYWYRQTLGQGPEFLTYFQNEAQLEKSRLLSDRFSAERPKGSFSTLEIQRTEQGDSAMYLCASSLQQGDGYGYTFGSGTRLTVV.

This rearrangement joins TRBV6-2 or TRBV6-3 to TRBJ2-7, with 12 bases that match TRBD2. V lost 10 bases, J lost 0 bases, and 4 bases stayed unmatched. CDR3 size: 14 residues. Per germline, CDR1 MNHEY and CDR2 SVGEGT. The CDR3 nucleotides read TGTGCCACCCGACTAGCGGGGGTCTCCTACGAGCAGTACTTC. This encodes CATRLAGVSYEQYF.

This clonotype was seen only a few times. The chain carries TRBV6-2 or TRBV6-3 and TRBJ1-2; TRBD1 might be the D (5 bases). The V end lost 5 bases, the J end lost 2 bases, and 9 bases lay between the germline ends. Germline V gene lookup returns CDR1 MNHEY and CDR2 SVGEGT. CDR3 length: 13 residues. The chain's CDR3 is CASSDSLNYGYTF. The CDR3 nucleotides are TGTGCCAGCAGTGACAGCCTGAACTATGGCTACACCTTC.

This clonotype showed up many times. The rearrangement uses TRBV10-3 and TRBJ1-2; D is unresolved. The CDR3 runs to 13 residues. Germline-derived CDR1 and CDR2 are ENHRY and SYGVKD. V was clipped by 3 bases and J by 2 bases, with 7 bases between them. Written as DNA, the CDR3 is TGTGCCATCAGTGACGGGCCCAACTATGGCTACACCTTC. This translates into CAISDGPNYGYTF.

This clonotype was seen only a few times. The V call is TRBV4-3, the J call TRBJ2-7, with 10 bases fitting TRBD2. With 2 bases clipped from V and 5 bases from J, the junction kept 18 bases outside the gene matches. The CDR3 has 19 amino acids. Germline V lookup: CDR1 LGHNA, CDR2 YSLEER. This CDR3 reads CASSQRIGSGGAGGDEQYF. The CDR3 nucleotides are TGCGCCAGCAGCCAACGGATAGGGAGCGGGGGGGCCGGCGGGGACGAGCAGTACTTC.

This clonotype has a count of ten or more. In nucleotides, the CDR3 is TGTGCCAGCAGCTTATTCCGGGGATCGAACACCGGGGAGCTGTTTTTT. Translation: CASSLFRGSNTGELFF. V and J are TRBV7-6 and TRBJ2-2, with D possibly matching TRBD2 (5 bases). The length of the CDR3 is 16 residues. Trimming removed 2 bases at V and 0 bases at J, with 10 bases between. From germline, CDR1 is SGHVS and CDR2 FNYEAQ.

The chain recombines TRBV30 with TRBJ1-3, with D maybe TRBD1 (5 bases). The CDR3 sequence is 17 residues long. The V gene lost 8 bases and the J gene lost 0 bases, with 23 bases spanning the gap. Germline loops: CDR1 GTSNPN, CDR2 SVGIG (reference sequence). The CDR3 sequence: CAAAAETQGISGNTIYF. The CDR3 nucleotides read TGTGCCGCCGCCGCCGAGACCCAGGGAATCTCTGGAAACACCATATATTTT.